What follows are 16 T cell receptor beta chains derived from one specimen sequenced in a study of Graves' ophthalmopathy and Graves' hyperthyroidism. Using RNA transcripts, the TCR beta CDR3 regions were amplified. Investigators did first-round RT-PCR with HTBI primers, then second-round multiplex PCR. TCRdb used MiXCR to reprocess the multiplex PCR reads, holding one entry per CDR3 protein. The table lists almost 750,000 distinct CDR3 sequences, around 40% of them singletons. Sequenced material: peripheral blood. These receptors came from an adult man with Graves' ophthalmopathy.

The V call is TRBV7-2, the J call TRBJ2-7; 7 bases agree with TRBD1. V trimming: 5 bases; J trimming: 2 bases; junction bases outside the gene matches: 9. Germline V lookup: CDR1 SGHTA, CDR2 FQGNSA. There are 15 residues in the CDR3. The CDR3 protein is CASSPSGQAPYEQYF. The CDR3 coding sequence is TGTGCCAGCAGCCCCTCCGGACAGGCTCCCTACGAGCAGTACTTC.

This clonotype was observed many times. J is TRBJ1-1 and V is TRBV7-9, with D possibly being TRBD1 (5 bases). Germline assignment: CDR1 SEHNR and CDR2 FQNEAQ (reference sequence). The CDR3 extends over 14 amino acids. Trimming took 0 bases from V and 4 from J, leaving 9 bases between them. The CDR3 DNA reads as TGTGCCAGCAGCTTAGCGGGGGATGTCACTGAAGCTTTCTTT. Its translation: CASSLAGDVTEAFF. Full variable domain (missing parts from reference TRBV7-9 and TRBJ1-1): DTGVSQNPRHKITKRGQNVTFRCDPISEHNRLYWYRQTLGQGPEFLTYFQNEAQLEKSRLLSDRFSAERPKGSFSTLEIQRTEQGDSAMYLCASSLAGDVTEAFFGQGTRLTVV.

This chain links TRBV9 with TRBJ2-5; 8 bases fit TRBD1. This CDR3 is 16 amino acids long. Germline CDR1 reads SGDLS; CDR2 reads YYNGEE. The V and J ends lost 4 bases and 5 bases, in that order; junction bases with no gene match: 13. The chain's CDR3 is CASSQNAPTGVETQYF. CDR3 in DNA: TGTGCCAGCAGCCAAAACGCTCCGACAGGGGTTGAGACCCAGTACTTC.

This clonotype came up many times. This sequence joins TRBV7-2 and TRBJ1-4; maybe TRBD1 (5 bases). V was pared by 5 bases and J by 3 bases, with 13 bases between. The CDR3 has 15 residues. From germline, CDR1 is SGHTA and CDR2 FQGNSA. The CDR3 here is CASSTGGLSNEKLFF. Here the CDR3 DNA reads TGTGCCAGCAGCACGGGGGGACTGTCTAATGAAAAACTGTTTTTT.

This sequence joins TRBV19 and TRBJ1-1; 7 bases fit TRBD1. This CDR3 region has 14 residues. Germline V gives CDR1 LNHDA, CDR2 SQIVND (reference sequence). Trimming took 2 bases from V and 4 from J; bases not matched to a gene: 4. DNA for the CDR3: TGTGCCAGTAGTATAACCCGACAGGGCACTGAAGCTTTCTTT. Translated: CASSITRQGTEAFF.

The genes are TRBV7-2 and TRBJ1-1; weak D call: TRBD1 (5 bases). There are 13 residues in the CDR3. V lost 6 bases and J lost 6, with 14 bases in between. The germline V gene has CDR1 SGHTA and CDR2 FQGNSA. The chain's CDR3 is CASSYGGASEAFF. CDR3 nucleotides: TGTGCCAGCAGTTACGGCGGGGCTTCTGAAGCTTTCTTT.

Concerning this clonotype itself: A far larger clone is off by one base, so a read error is likely. Here the CDR3 DNA reads TGCGTCAGCAGCCTGACAGGGACCTACGAGCAGTACTTC. Translated, it gives CVSSLTGTYEQYF. This chain connects TRBV10-2 to TRBJ2-7; 7 nucleotides agree with TRBD1. CDR3 length: 13 residues. The germline V gene encodes CDR1 WSHSY and CDR2 SAAADI.

The gene calls are TRBV25-1 and TRBJ2-6; 10 bases agree with TRBD1. Germline CDR1 reads MGHDK; CDR2 reads SYGVNS. Germline trimming cut 5 bases from V and 4 bases from J; bases unmatched to any gene: 5. CDR3 length: 16 amino acids. CDR3 nucleotide sequence: TGTGCCAGCAGTTTGGGGACAGGGGACGGGGCCAACGTCCTGACTTTC. This gives the protein CASSLGTGDGANVLTF.

The table lists this clonotype with many counts. This chain uses TRBV7-9 with TRBJ1-2; 9 bases line up with TRBD1. This CDR3 contains 15 residues. Germline assignment: CDR1 SEHNR and CDR2 FQNEAQ (reference sequence). Trimming removed 1 base from V and 8 bases from J; junction bases left unmatched: 8. The CDR3 DNA reads as TGTGCCAGCAGCTTAGTCGACAGGGGGGTCGGAGGCTACACCTTC. Its translation: CASSLVDRGVGGYTF.

The V gene is TRBV6-5, the J gene TRBJ2-2; perhaps TRBD1 as D (5 bases). Germline assignment: CDR1 MNHEY and CDR2 SVGAGI. The CDR3 totals 13 residues. The V end was cut by 7 bases, the J end by 7 bases, with 13 bases between. The CDR3 sequence: CASNAGYGGELFF. The DNA for the CDR3 is TGTGCCAGCAATGCAGGGTACGGCGGGGAGCTGTTTTTT.

The rearrangement uses TRBV10-3 and TRBJ2-5; a weak D match, TRBD2 (6 bases). V was trimmed by 10 bases and J by 3 bases, leaving 12 bases between them. This CDR3 has 12 residues. Germline CDR1 and CDR2: ENHRY and SYGVKD. The CDR3 nucleotides read TGTGCCAGCAAGTCTAGCGAAGAGACCCAGTACTTC. This sequence encodes CASKSSEETQYF.

Turning to this clonotype: Sequence at one end of the junction differs from germline and may be a read error. The rearrangement uses TRBV10-3 and TRBJ1-2; D gene uncertain. CDR1 ENHRY and CDR2 SYGVKD come from the germline V gene. This CDR3 is built from 14 residues. The CDR3 here is CASSEPTRGYGYTF. The CDR3 DNA follows: TGTGCCAGCAGTGAACCCACCAGAGGCTATGGCTACACCTTC.

A word on this clonotype: A read error may be the cause here, since a much bigger clone is one base away. V usage is TRBV25-1 and J usage is TRBJ1-1, with D unresolved. From germline, CDR1 is MGHDK and CDR2 SYGVNS. This CDR3 spans 11 amino acids. CDR3 DNA sequence: TGTACCAGCAATAACGGGCCTGAAGCTTTCTTT. The encoded protein is CTSNNGPEAFF.

As for this clonotype: Germline is not matched at one junction end, which may reflect a read error. CDR3 sequence reads: CASSTHNNGTGCNQPQHF. The CDR3 DNA reads as TGTGCCAGCAGTACTCACAACAATGGGACAGGGTGCAATCAGCCCCAGCATTTT. V and J are TRBV24-1 and TRBJ1-5, with 9 bases matching TRBD1. The CDR3 is 18 amino acids. The germline V gene encodes CDR1 KGHDR and CDR2 SFDVKD.

The chain employs TRBV11-2 and TRBJ1-1, with 10 bases lining up with TRBD1. Germline loops: CDR1 SGHAT, CDR2 FQNNGV. The CDR3 sequence is 13 residues long. The trim removed 1 base at V and 10 bases at J, leaving 3 bases unmatched. This CDR3 reads CASSLGTGGRAFF. Here the CDR3 DNA reads TGTGCCAGCAGCTTAGGGACAGGGGGGCGAGCTTTCTTT.

J is TRBJ2-3 and V is TRBV2; TRBD2 might be the D (6 bases). CDR3 size: 13 residues. Germline V gene sequence: CDR1 SNHLY, CDR2 FYNNEI. With 4 bases removed from V and 4 bases from J, the gap between germline ends came to 9 bases. The CDR3 here is CASSAGRPDTQYF. The CDR3 DNA sequence: TGTGCCAGCAGTGCTGGGAGGCCAGATACGCAGTATTTT.